This TCR beta chain was documented in a study of blood T cell repertoires in COVID-19. Study details: Material from acute and convalescent COVID-19 was sourced from the United States, Italy and Spain. T cells, B-cell-depleted T cells, or PBMCs provided the cDNA or gDNA that served as material.

Original methodology: Researchers report that nucleated cell counts were estimated from reference gene primer amplification. Profiled with immunoSEQ multiplex PCR; TCRdb holds only in-frame clones, not every one. V, J and clone size reflect that table, while D and trimming were determined from the DNA. In the table there are roughly 90,000 clones, 70% to 80% of which are singletons. This clonotype was obtained from a human donor in a cohort sampled during active COVID-19. The material sequenced was peripheral blood.

CDR3: CASSTRTSFYNEQFF. The CDR3 bases are TGTGCCAGCAGCACCCGGACTAGTTTCTACAATGAGCAGTTCTTC. The chain combines TRBV3-1 (or the pseudogene TRBV3-2) with TRBJ2-1; 7 bases map to TRBD2. The V gene end was trimmed by 5 bases and the J gene end by 3 bases; junction bases not matched to a gene: 7. Germline lookup yields CDR1 LGHDT and CDR2 YNNKEL (reference sequence). The CDR3 is 15 amino acids.